This entry features one T cell receptor beta chain sequence. With 1 base removed from V and 0 bases from J, the gap between germline ends came to 10 bases. The CDR3 is 17 residues long. Germline CDR1 reads MGHRA; CDR2 reads YSYEKL. The sample originates from a study of blood T cells in healthy people across ages. PBMCs numbering at least 7 million were isolated per sample. PCR was performed a second time for roughly 7 to 12 cycles using a sample-barcoded 5' primer and a J-beta primer mix. Each TCR beta cDNA got a 12-nucleotide random molecular identifier. TCRdb used MiXCR to reprocess the 5' RACE reads, holding one entry per CDR3 protein. The profile shows 650,000 to 1,000,000 distinct CDR3 sequences, around 34% of them singletons.

Sequences were obtained from blood. The rearrangement uses TRBV4-1 and TRBJ2-6; no clear D. The clonotype comes from a man aged 18 to 30 in good health. The CDR3 nucleotides read TGCGCCAGCAGCCAAGTCGTAGGGAACTCTGGGGCCAACGTCCTGACTTTC. Translated, it gives CASSQVVGNSGANVLTF.